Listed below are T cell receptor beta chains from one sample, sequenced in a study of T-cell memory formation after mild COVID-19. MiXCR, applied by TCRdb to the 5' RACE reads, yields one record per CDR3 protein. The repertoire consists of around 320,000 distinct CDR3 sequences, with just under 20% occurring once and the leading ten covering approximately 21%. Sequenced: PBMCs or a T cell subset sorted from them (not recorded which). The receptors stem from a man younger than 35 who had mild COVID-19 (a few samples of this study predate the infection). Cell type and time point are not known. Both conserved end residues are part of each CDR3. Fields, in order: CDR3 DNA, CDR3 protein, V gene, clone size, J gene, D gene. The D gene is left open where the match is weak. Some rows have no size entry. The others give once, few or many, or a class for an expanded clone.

TGTGCCACCACGGACTGGTCAGCAGATACGCAGTATTTT | CATTDWSADTQYF | TRBV5-6 | many | TRBJ2-3 | NA
TGTGCCAGCAGCTTAGATCCTTTCGGGAACACTGAAGCTTTCTTT | CASSLDPFGNTEAFF | TRBV7-9 | NA | TRBJ1-1 | NA
TGTGCCAGCACCCCCGGGATAGGGGGTGAGGGGGATACGCAGTATTTT | CASTPGIGGEGDTQYF | TRBV2 | NA | TRBJ2-3 | NA
TGCGCCAGCAGGGACTCAGGGGGAGATACGCAGTATTTT | CASRDSGGDTQYF | TRBV4-1 | few | TRBJ2-3 | TRBD1
TGTGCCAGCAGTTTAAGAAGGGGAATACGGCCCGGAGATACGCAGTATTTT | CASSLRRGIRPGDTQYF | TRBV12-3/TRBV12-4 | few | TRBJ2-3 | NA
TGTGCCAGCAGCTTACAGGGACAGGGCTACGAGCAGTACTTC | CASSLQGQGYEQYF | TRBV11-3 | NA | TRBJ2-7 | TRBD1
TGTGCCAGCAGCTCCCCCGTATTCGGACGTTCCTACGAGCAGTACTTC | CASSSPVFGRSYEQYF | TRBV7-9 | NA | TRBJ2-7 | NA
TGTGCCAGCAGCCAAGATCGGGGAGGAAAACAAGAGACCCAGTACTTC | CASSQDRGGKQETQYF | TRBV4-2 | NA | TRBJ2-5 | NA
TGCGCCAGCAGCTTGGCGACAGGGAGCACAGATACGCAGTATTTT | CASSLATGSTDTQYF | TRBV5-1 | few | TRBJ2-3 | TRBD1
TGTGCCAGCAGGGCGACGGGACAGGGGTGGTGCGAGCAGTACTTC | CASRATGQGWCEQYF | TRBV12-3/TRBV12-4 | NA | TRBJ2-7 | TRBD1
TGTGCCAGCAGCGCGGGACAGAATAGCAATCAGCCCCAGCATTTT | CASSAGQNSNQPQHF | TRBV6-2/TRBV6-3 | few | TRBJ1-5 | TRBD1
TGTGCCAGCAGTCTCATCCGGACAGGGGGGAACAACACTGAAGCTTTCTTT | CASSLIRTGGNNTEAFF | TRBV7-6 | NA | TRBJ1-1 | TRBD1
TGTGCCAGCAGTTCGACAGGGGACGGAGGCTACACCTTC | CASSSTGDGGYTF | TRBV7-9 | many | TRBJ1-2 | TRBD1
TGCGCCAGCAGACGACAGGGTGGCCGCACAGATACGCAGTATTTT | CASRRQGGRTDTQYF | TRBV4-1 | NA | TRBJ2-3 | TRBD1
TGTGCCAGCAGCTTACGGCTAGCAGGGTCCCAGTACTTC | CASSLRLAGSQYF | TRBV7-2 | NA | TRBJ2-5 | NA
TGTGCCATCAGCACAGGGGGCGGAGATACGCAGTATTTT | CAISTGGGDTQYF | TRBV10-3 | few | TRBJ2-3 | TRBD1
TGCGCCAGCAGCCAAGGAAAGGGGCTTAACTATGGCTACACCTTC | CASSQGKGLNYGYTF | TRBV4-3 | few | TRBJ1-2 | NA
TGTGCCAGCAGTGTAGGTCCCCGGGACAGGGGGCCTGAGACCCAGTACTTC | CASSVGPRDRGPETQYF | TRBV28 | few | TRBJ2-5 | TRBD1
TGTGCCAGCAGTTACGTGACTAGCGAGGATACGCAGTATTTT | CASSYVTSEDTQYF | TRBV6-2/TRBV6-3 | NA | TRBJ2-3 | TRBD2
TGTGCCAGCAGCCGTACTAGTAGTCTCGCCGGGGAGCTGTTTTTT | CASSRTSSLAGELFF | TRBV7-3 | NA | TRBJ2-2 | NA
TGTGCCAGCAGCCAAGATCCAGAGAACACTGAAGCTTTCTTT | CASSQDPENTEAFF | TRBV4-2 | few | TRBJ1-1 | NA
TGTGCCATCACCGCCGAGCAGCCCATGAACACTGAAGCTTTCTTT | CAITAEQPMNTEAFF | TRBV10-3 | NA | TRBJ1-1 | NA
TGTGCCAGCGGCTCTGGGGGCCTGGGGGAGCAGTACTTC | CASGSGGLGEQYF | TRBV6-5 | many | TRBJ2-7 | NA
TGTGCCAGCAGCGCGCCTACAGGGTACAGGGGGGAGCTGTTTTTT | CASSAPTGYRGELFF | TRBV7-9 | few | TRBJ2-2 | NA
TGTGCCAGCAGGCGCACGACCCCGAGCACAGATACGCAGTATTTT | CASRRTTPSTDTQYF | TRBV12-3/TRBV12-4 | few | TRBJ2-3 | NA
TGTGCCAGCAGCCTACGGACTAGCGGGGGCCCCTACGAGCAGTACTTC | CASSLRTSGGPYEQYF | TRBV7-2 | NA | TRBJ2-7 | TRBD2
TGTGCCAGCAGCACCAAGGACAGCACAGATACGCAGTATTTT | CASSTKDSTDTQYF | TRBV6-5 | few | TRBJ2-3 | NA
TGCGCCAGCAGCTTGGTCCCTGTCCCAGATACGCAGTATTTT | CASSLVPVPDTQYF | TRBV5-1 | NA | TRBJ2-3 | NA
TGCAGTGCAGGGGAAGCGGGGGGGCCCTACAATGAGCAGTTCTTC | CSAGEAGGPYNEQFF | TRBV20-1 | NA | TRBJ2-1 | TRBD2
TGTGCCAGCAGTGAGTACTCCGTGGCCGCTGAGCAGTTCTTC | CASSEYSVAAEQFF | TRBV2 | few | TRBJ2-1 | NA
TGTGCCAGCAGCGTAGGGGATTGGACCTACGAGCAGTACTTC | CASSVGDWTYEQYF | TRBV9 | many | TRBJ2-7 | NA
TGTGCCAGCAGTATCACCTTCTTCTCTCGTGAGCAGTTCTTC | CASSITFFSREQFF | TRBV27 | NA | TRBJ2-1 | NA
TGCGCCAGCAGCTTGGATTGGACAGGGGGGGAGCAGTACTTC | CASSLDWTGGEQYF | TRBV5-1 | NA | TRBJ2-7 | TRBD1
TGTGCCAGCAGCTTAGGACGGACGAACACTGAAGCTTTCTTT | CASSLGRTNTEAFF | TRBV7-2 | many | TRBJ1-1 | NA
TGCGCCAGCAGCTTGGATGGTTTCAGGGGCAAAAACATTCAGTACTTC | CASSLDGFRGKNIQYF | TRBV5-1 | many | TRBJ2-4 | NA
TGTGCCAGCAGCTCCTCAAGTGCCCAGTACTTC | CASSSSSAQYF | TRBV7-2 | NA | TRBJ2-5 | NA
TGTGCCAGCAGGCCCAAGGGACAGTTGAACACTGAAGCTTTCTTT | CASRPKGQLNTEAFF | TRBV7-9 | NA | TRBJ1-1 | TRBD1